This T cell receptor beta chain was observed in a study of vaccination effects on CD4 cells after COVID-19. Whole-study findings and limits: There was marked clonal contraction among infection- and vaccine-induced clones late after vaccination. Only a few convalescent patients and no early post-infection timepoints featured in the study.

Under the ViraFEST assay, PBMC were stimulated with viral peptide pools so that antigen-specific CD4+ T cells expanded. Sequencing was performed afterwards. With 10 days of culture completed, CD4+ T cells were isolated. Vaccine recipients, nucleocapsid antibody negative, had no prior SARS-CoV-2 infection. Cultivation was performed at around 2 million PBMC per well with 10 IU/ml IL-2 and around 10 ug/ml peptides added. IL-2 medium was substituted for half the medium on days 3 and 7. The CDR3 sequence is 12 residues long. The germline CDR1 and CDR2 sequences are SGHKS and YYEKEE (reference sequence). V lost 2 bases and J lost 6, with 7 bases in between. Produced via immunoSEQ multiplex PCR; TCRdb's table is partial and in-frame only. The profile covers fewer than 85,000 clones, with around 79% appearing a single time and 8% to 11% taken by the ten largest. About this clone: The antigen remains undetermined.

This chain links TRBV5-5 with TRBJ2-3, with unresolved D. Sequences were derived from CD4+ T cells from PBMCs cultured with SARS-CoV-2 spike peptides, sampled before COVID-19 vaccination. This sequence originates from a human donor who received a COVID-19 vaccine. CDR3 sequence reads: CASSFMVDTQYF. The CDR3 nucleotides are TGTGCCAGCAGCTTCATGGTCGATACGCAGTATTTT.